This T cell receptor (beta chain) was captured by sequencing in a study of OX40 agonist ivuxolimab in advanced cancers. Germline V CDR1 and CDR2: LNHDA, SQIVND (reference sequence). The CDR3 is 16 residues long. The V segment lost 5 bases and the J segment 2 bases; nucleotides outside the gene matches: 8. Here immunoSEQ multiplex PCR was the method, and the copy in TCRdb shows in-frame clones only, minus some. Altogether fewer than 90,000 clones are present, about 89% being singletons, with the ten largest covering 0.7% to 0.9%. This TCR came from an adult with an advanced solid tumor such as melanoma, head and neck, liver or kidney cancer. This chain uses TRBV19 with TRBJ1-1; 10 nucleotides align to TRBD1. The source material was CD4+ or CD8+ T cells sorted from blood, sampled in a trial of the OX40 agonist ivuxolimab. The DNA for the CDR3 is TGTGCCAGTAGTCCCTTGGGGGACAGGGGAAACACTGAAGCTTTCTTT. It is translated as CASSPLGDRGNTEAFF.